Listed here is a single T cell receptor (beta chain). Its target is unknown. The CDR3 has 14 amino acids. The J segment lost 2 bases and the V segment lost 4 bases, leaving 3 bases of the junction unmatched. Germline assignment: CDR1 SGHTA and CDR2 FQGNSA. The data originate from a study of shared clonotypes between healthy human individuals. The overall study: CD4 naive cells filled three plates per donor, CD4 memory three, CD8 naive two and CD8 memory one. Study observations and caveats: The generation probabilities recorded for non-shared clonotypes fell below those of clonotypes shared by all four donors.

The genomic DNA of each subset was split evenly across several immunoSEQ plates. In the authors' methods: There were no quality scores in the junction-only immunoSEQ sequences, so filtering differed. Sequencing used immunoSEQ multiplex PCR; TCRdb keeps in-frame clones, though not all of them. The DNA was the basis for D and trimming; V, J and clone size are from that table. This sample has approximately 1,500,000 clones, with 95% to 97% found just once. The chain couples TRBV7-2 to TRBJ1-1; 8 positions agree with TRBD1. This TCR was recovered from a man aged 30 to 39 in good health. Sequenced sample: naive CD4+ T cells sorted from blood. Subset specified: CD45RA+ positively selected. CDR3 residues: CASSSGGANTEAFF. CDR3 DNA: TGTGCCAGCAGCTCAGGGGGCGCAAACACTGAAGCTTTCTTT.